The clone carrying this T cell receptor (beta chain) showed up many times. Busulfan-fludarabine conditioning, marrow transplant, and cyclophosphamide on days +3 and +4 were administered. Sequencing was performed with immunoSEQ multiplex PCR; in TCRdb, only in-frame clones are kept and a portion is missing. The profile covers around 7,700 clones, none occurring a single time. The sample comes from a study of T cells after posttransplantation cyclophosphamide. The sequencing here drew on PBMCs, taken 94 days after allogeneic stem cell transplant with posttransplant cyclophosphamide. The receptor comes from a female patient in her 60s who received an allogeneic stem cell transplant from an unrelated donor, was CMV-positive, and had acute GVHD only. The graft donor may have contributed some T cells.

The CDR3 here is CASRQFYGYTF. The CDR3 coding sequence is TGTGCCAGCAGACAGTTCTATGGCTACACCTTC. The rearrangement links TRBV6-1 to TRBJ1-2; no reliable D call. The germline V gene encodes CDR1 MNHNS and CDR2 SASEGT. Trimming removed 6 bases at V and 4 bases at J, with 6 bases between. This CDR3 has 11 residues.